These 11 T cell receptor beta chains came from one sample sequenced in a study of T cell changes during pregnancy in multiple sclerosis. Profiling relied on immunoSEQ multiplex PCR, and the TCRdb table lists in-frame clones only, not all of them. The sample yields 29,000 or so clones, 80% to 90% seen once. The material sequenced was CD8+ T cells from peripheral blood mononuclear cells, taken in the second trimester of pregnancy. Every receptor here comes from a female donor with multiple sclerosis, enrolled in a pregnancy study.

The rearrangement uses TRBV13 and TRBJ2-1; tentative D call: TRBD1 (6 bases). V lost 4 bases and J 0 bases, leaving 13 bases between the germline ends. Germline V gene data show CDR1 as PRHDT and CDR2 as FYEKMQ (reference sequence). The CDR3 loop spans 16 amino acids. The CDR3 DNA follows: TGTGCCAGCAGCTCCACAACAGGGAGCTCCTACAATGAGCAGTTCTTC. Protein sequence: CASSSTTGSSYNEQFF.

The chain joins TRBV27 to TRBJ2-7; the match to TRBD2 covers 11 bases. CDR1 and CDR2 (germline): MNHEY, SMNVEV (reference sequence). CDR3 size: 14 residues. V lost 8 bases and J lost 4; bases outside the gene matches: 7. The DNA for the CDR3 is TGTGCCAGCTGGGGGACTAGCGGCTATTACGAGCAGTACTTC. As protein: CASWGTSGYYEQYF.

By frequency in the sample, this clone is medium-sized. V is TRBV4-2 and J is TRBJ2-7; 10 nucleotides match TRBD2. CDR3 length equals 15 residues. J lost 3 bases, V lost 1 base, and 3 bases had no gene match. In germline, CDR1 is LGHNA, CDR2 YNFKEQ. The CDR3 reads CASSQGLAGVYEQYF. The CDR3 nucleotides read TGTGCCAGCAGCCAAGGGCTAGCGGGAGTCTACGAGCAGTACTTC.

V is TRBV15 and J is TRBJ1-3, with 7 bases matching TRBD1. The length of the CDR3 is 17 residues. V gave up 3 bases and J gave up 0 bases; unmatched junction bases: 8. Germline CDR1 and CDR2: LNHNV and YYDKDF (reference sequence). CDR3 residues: CATSSEDRPSSGNTIYF. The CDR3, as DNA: TGTGCCACCAGCAGCGAGGACAGGCCGAGCTCTGGAAACACCATATATTTT.

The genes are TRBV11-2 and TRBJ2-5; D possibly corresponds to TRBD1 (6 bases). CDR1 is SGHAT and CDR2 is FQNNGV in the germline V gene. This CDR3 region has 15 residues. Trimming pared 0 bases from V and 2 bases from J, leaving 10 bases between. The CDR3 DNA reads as TGTGCCAGCAGCTTAGATTTGGGGGCTCAAGAGACCCAGTACTTC. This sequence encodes CASSLDLGAQETQYF.

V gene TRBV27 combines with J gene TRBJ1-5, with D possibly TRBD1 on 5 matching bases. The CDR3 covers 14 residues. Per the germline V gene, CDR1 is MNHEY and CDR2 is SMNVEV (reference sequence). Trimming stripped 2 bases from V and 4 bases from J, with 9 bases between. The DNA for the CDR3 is TGTGCCAGCAGTTTAGGGGCAGAAAATCAGCCCCAGCATTTT. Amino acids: CASSLGAENQPQHF.

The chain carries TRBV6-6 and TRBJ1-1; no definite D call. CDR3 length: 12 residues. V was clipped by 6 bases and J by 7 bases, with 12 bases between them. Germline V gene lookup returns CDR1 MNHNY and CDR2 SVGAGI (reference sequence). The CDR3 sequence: CASSQTNYEAFF. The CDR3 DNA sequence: TGTGCCAGCAGCCAGACGAACTATGAAGCTTTCTTT.

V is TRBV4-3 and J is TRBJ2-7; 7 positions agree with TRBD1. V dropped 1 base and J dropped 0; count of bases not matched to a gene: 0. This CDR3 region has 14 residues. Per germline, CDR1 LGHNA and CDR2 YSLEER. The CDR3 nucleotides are TGCGCCAGCAGCCAAGGACAGGGCTCCTACGAGCAGTACTTC. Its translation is CASSQGQGSYEQYF.

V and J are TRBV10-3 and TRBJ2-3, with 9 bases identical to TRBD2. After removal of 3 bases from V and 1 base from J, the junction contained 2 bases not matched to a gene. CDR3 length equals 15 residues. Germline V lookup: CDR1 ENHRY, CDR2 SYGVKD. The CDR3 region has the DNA TGTGCCATCAGTGACGAGCGGGGGGGCACAGATACGCAGTATTTT. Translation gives CAISDERGGTDTQYF.

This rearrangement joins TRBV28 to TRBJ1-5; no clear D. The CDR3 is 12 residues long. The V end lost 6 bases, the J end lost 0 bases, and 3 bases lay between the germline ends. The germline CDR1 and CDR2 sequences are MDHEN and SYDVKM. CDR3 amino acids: CASSGSNQPQHF. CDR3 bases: TGTGCCAGCAGCGGTAGCAATCAGCCCCAGCATTTT.

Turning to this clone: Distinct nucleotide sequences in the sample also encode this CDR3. This chain's CDR3 is CASSLGRGTEAFF. CDR3 bases: TGTGCCAGCAGTTTAGGCCGGGGCACTGAAGCTTTCTTT. This chain links TRBV27 with TRBJ1-1; D is undetermined. V was pared by 2 bases and J by 4 bases, with 8 bases between. The germline gives CDR1 MNHEY, CDR2 SMNVEV (reference sequence). The length of the CDR3 is 13 residues.